The clone carrying this T cell receptor (beta chain) was counted ten times or more. Its antigen remains unknown. Germline V lookup: CDR1 SGHRS, CDR2 YFSETQ. This CDR3 comprises 16 residues. Trimming stripped 4 bases from V and 6 bases from J, with 22 bases between. This sample was included in a study of identical twins. One entry per CDR3 protein, called by TCRdb with MiXCR from the 5' RACE reads. The repertoire holds 350,000 to 450,000 distinct CDR3 sequences, with roughly 20% as singletons. Overall study results and limits: Out-of-frame alpha sequences common to twins exhibited an excess of low generation probability. The abundant beta clonotypes from cord blood had fewer insertions, and memory repertoires had none of this. Conclusions rested on cross-sectional statistics rather than following the same donors. The models systematically underestimated how much out-of-frame TCR alpha was shared in monozygotic twins.

The sequencing sample was made of naive T cells sorted from blood. The chain carries TRBV5-1 and TRBJ1-1, with a weak D call TRBD1 (6 bases). The TCR sequence derives from a man aged 50-59 years in good health. CDR3 loop: CASSINPQGLLAEAFF. DNA of the CDR3: TGCGCCAGCAGCATCAATCCGCAGGGGTTGCTTGCTGAAGCTTTCTTT.